The next 18 T cell receptor beta chains were all read from a single sample in a study of blood T cell repertoires in COVID-19. Generated by immunoSEQ multiplex PCR, the TCRdb table keeps only in-frame clones and is missing some. The sample shows 250,000 to 300,000 clones, around four fifths of them seen only once. Sequencing was done on a sample of peripheral blood. These TCRs come from a man between 60 and 75 years old with acute or convalescent COVID-19.

This sequence joins TRBV28 and TRBJ1-1, with 9 bases lining up with TRBD1. The germline gives CDR1 MDHEN, CDR2 SYDVKM. The CDR3 spans 15 residues. V was pared by 4 bases and J by 1 base, with 4 bases of the junction left unmatched. The CDR3 loop reads CASSSATGGNTEAFF. DNA for the CDR3: TGTGCCAGCAGTTCTGCGACAGGGGGGAACACTGAAGCTTTCTTT.

The rearrangement uses TRBV5-8 and TRBJ1-3; the D is unclear. V was shortened by 2 bases and J by 0 bases, with 9 bases between the two germline ends. The CDR3 extends over 15 amino acids. From germline, CDR1 is SGHTS and CDR2 YDEGEE. CDR3 coding DNA: TGTGCCAGCAGCTTAGTGAGGCCCTCTGGAAACACCATATATTTT. Translating it yields CASSLVRPSGNTIYF.

This clone was seen a few times. V usage is TRBV12-3 or TRBV12-4 and J usage is TRBJ1-1; tentatively, D is TRBD1 (5 bases). V lost 6 bases and J 1 base, leaving 9 bases between the germline ends. This CDR3 region has 13 residues. The CDR3 here is CASRYGQNTEAFF. The CDR3 DNA reads as TGTGCCAGCAGGTATGGACAGAACACTGAAGCTTTCTTT.

The rearrangement uses TRBV11-3 and TRBJ2-5, with 12 bases lining up with TRBD2. This CDR3 comprises 15 residues. Germline V gene lookup returns CDR1 SGHNT and CDR2 YENEEA. J gave up 5 bases and V 4 bases, and 5 bases lay outside the gene matches. This chain's CDR3 is CASSSGLAGRETQYF. The CDR3 region has the DNA TGTGCCAGCAGCTCCGGACTAGCGGGAAGGGAGACCCAGTACTTC.

The chain is built from TRBV18 and TRBJ1-1; D gene uncertain. This CDR3 has 14 residues. CDR1 KGHSH and CDR2 LQKENI come from the germline V gene. V was pared by 4 bases and J by 2 bases, with 11 bases between. CDR3 residues: CASSLGVDNTEAFF. CDR3 DNA: TGTGCCAGCTCACTCGGTGTCGATAACACTGAAGCTTTCTTT. The full variable domain, with the rest looked up from reference TRBV18 and TRBJ1-1, is NAGVMQNPRHLVRRRGQEARLRCSPMKGHSHVYWYRQLPEEGLKFMVYLQKENIIDESGMPKERFSAEFPKEGPSILRIQQVVRGDSAAYFCASSLGVDNTEAFFGQGTRLTVV.

The V gene is TRBV13, the J gene TRBJ1-2; possibly TRBD1 for D (5 bases). The length of the CDR3 is 13 residues. Germline lookup yields CDR1 PRHDT and CDR2 FYEKMQ (reference sequence). Trimming stripped 5 bases from V and 5 bases from J, with 12 bases between. This CDR3 reads CASSPRSGYGYTF. CDR3 in DNA: TGTGCCAGCAGCCCGCGGTCAGGGTATGGCTACACCTTC.

The chain is built from TRBV5-1 and TRBJ2-1; TRBD1 is a possible D gene (6 bases). Looked up from germline, CDR1 is SGHRS and CDR2 is YFSETQ. Between the trimmed V and J ends, which lost 3 bases and 10 bases, there was a span of 20 bases. This CDR3 region has 15 residues. The CDR3 nucleotides are TGCGCCAGCAGCTCATCCGGGACATTTGTATCGGAGCAGTTCTTC. Translated, it gives CASSSSGTFVSEQFF.

The chain joins TRBV6-6 to TRBJ2-7, with TRBD1 matching over 8 bases. Germline V CDR1 and CDR2: MNHNY, SVGAGI (reference sequence). This CDR3 comprises 13 residues. Losses at the gene ends were 6 bases for V and 4 bases for J; bases not matched to a gene: 5. The CDR3 DNA follows: TGTGCCAGCAGCGCAGGGGGCAGTTACGAGCAGTACTTC. Its translation: CASSAGGSYEQYF.

This chain uses TRBV30 with TRBJ2-2, with D maybe TRBD2 (5 bases). Trimming cost V 3 bases and J 13 bases, with 21 bases left between them. Germline loops: CDR1 GTSNPN, CDR2 SVGIG (reference sequence). CDR3 length equals 14 residues. CDR3 loop: CAWSWVGSSKVLFF. The CDR3 region has the DNA TGTGCCTGGAGCTGGGTTGGTTCTAGCAAGGTGCTGTTTTTT.

V and J are TRBV5-1 and TRBJ2-1, with 11 bases that match TRBD2. Looked up from germline, CDR1 is SGHRS and CDR2 is YFSETQ. The CDR3 has 15 residues. J lost 8 bases, V lost 0 bases, and 4 bases had no gene match. The CDR3 nucleotides are TGCGCCAGCAGCTTGGAACTAGCGGGAGTCGATGAGCAGTTCTTC. Its translation: CASSLELAGVDEQFF.

The chain recombines TRBV4-2 with TRBJ2-5; 7 bases match TRBD2. V lost 4 bases and J lost 1; bases outside the gene matches: 6. This CDR3 is built from 15 residues. From germline, CDR1 is LGHNA and CDR2 YNFKEQ. Here the CDR3 DNA reads TGTGCCAGCAGCCCCAGGGCTAGCGGCCAAGAGACCCAGTACTTC. As protein: CASSPRASGQETQYF.

This rearrangement joins TRBV19 to TRBJ1-4; 8 bases are shared with TRBD1. Germline lookup yields CDR1 LNHDA and CDR2 SQIVND (reference sequence). The CDR3 is 16 amino acids. The V gene end was trimmed by 3 bases and the J gene end by 0 bases; junction bases not matched to a gene: 3. CDR3 protein: CASSMAQGATNEKLFF. Written as DNA, the CDR3 is TGTGCCAGTAGTATGGCACAGGGGGCAACTAATGAAAAACTGTTTTTT.

The chain uses TRBV2 and TRBJ2-7, with 10 bases matching TRBD1. V dropped 3 bases and J dropped 4; count of bases not matched to a gene: 6. Germline loops: CDR1 SNHLY, CDR2 FYNNEI. The CDR3 runs to 15 residues. The CDR3 sequence: CASSEEGQGFYEQYF. DNA of the CDR3: TGTGCCAGCAGTGAGGAGGGACAGGGGTTTTACGAGCAGTACTTC. Looking up the rest from reference TRBV2 and TRBJ2-7 gives the full variable domain: EPEVTQTPSHQVTQMGQEVILRCVPISNHLYFYWYRQILGQKVEFLVSFYNNEISEKSEIFDDQFSVERPDGSNFTLKIRSTKLEDSAMYFCASSEEGQGFYEQYFGPGTRLTVT.

This chain links TRBV6-5 with TRBJ2-1; TRBD1 might be the D (6 bases). Trimming removed 0 bases at V and 6 bases at J, with 9 bases between. Germline V gives CDR1 MNHEY, CDR2 SVGAGI. This CDR3 has 14 amino acids. The CDR3: CASSYSGDINEQFF. As DNA, the CDR3 is TGTGCCAGCAGTTACTCGGGGGACATCAATGAGCAGTTCTTC.

This clone has just one count. V and J are TRBV6-2 or TRBV6-3 and TRBJ2-7; 8 positions match TRBD1. The CDR3 extends over 15 amino acids. Germline V CDR1 and CDR2: MNHEY, SVGEGT. J gave up 2 bases and V 5 bases, and 8 bases lay outside the gene matches. The CDR3: CASSPRGRLTYEQYF. The DNA for the CDR3 is TGTGCCAGCAGTCCCAGGGGGCGCTTAACCTACGAGCAGTACTTC.

The V gene is TRBV4-1, the J gene TRBJ1-6; D is ambiguous. Between the trimmed V and J ends, which lost 1 base and 8 bases, there was a span of 9 bases. The germline gives CDR1 MGHRA, CDR2 YSYEKL. This CDR3 has 14 amino acids. The CDR3 DNA reads as TGCGCCAGCAGCCAAGTTGATCAGGATTCACCCCTCCACTTT. This encodes CASSQVDQDSPLHF.

The chain recombines TRBV11-1 with TRBJ1-1; the D gene is possibly TRBD1 (6 bases). With 1 base removed from V and 4 bases from J, the gap between germline ends came to 10 bases. The V gene's germline CDR1 is SGHAT and CDR2 FQDESV (reference sequence). This CDR3 spans 14 amino acids. The CDR3 reads CASSLGGGITEAFF. The CDR3 region has the DNA TGTGCCAGCAGCTTAGGTGGGGGCATCACTGAAGCTTTCTTT.

The chain links TRBV19 to TRBJ1-5; 8 positions agree with TRBD1. This CDR3 comprises 14 residues. CDR1 and CDR2 from the germline V gene are LNHDA and SQIVND (reference sequence). The junction had 6 bases not matched to a gene; V was cut back by 9 bases and J by 2 bases. This CDR3 reads CASLQGGGNQPQHF. The CDR3, as DNA: TGTGCCAGCCTACAGGGGGGCGGCAATCAGCCCCAGCATTTT.